Listed below are T cell receptor beta chains from one sample, sequenced in a study of T cell changes during pregnancy in multiple sclerosis. Clones were read by immunoSEQ multiplex PCR, and TCRdb kept only the in-frame ones, dropping some. The sample has tens of thousands of clones, around 93% seen once; the top ten hold over 1.5%. The sequencing here drew on peripheral blood, taken after pregnancy. These receptors were obtained from a female donor with multiple sclerosis, enrolled in a pregnancy study. Both conserved end residues are part of each CDR3. A D gene is named only where the DNA matches it firmly. Only some rows state a clone size, as once, few, many or a class for expanded clones.

len | j_gene | v_gene | abundance | d_gene | CDR3aa | CDR3nt
15 | TRBJ2-1 | TRBV5-6 | NA | TRBD2 | CASSLSGRPNNEQFF | TGTGCCAGCAGCTTGAGCGGGAGGCCTAACAATGAGCAGTTCTTC
16 | TRBJ2-6 | TRBV7-2 | NA | TRBD1 | CASRPAQGAGANVLTF | TGTGCCAGCAGGCCAGCACAGGGGGCTGGGGCCAACGTCCTGACTTTC
12 | TRBJ1-5 | TRBV28 | NA | TRBD1 | CAMGQGHQPQHF | TGTGCCATGGGACAGGGACATCAGCCCCAGCATTTT
13 | TRBJ1-5 | TRBV29-1 | NA | NA | CSISSGLTQPQHF | TGCAGCATTTCTTCAGGGTTGACTCAGCCCCAGCATTTT
13 | TRBJ1-2 | TRBV30 | NA | NA | CACLFWEHYGYTF | TGTGCCTGCCTCTTTTGGGAGCACTATGGCTACACCTTC
12 | TRBJ2-7 | TRBV5-4 | NA | NA | CASSSNIYEQYF | TGTGCCAGCAGCTCTAATATCTACGAGCAGTACTTC
13 | TRBJ2-7 | TRBV2 | few | TRBD2 | CASGAGGPYEQYF | TGTGCCAGCGGGGCGGGAGGCCCCTACGAGCAGTACTTC
20 | TRBJ2-3 | TRBV19 | once | TRBD2 | CASSIEYPLAGAPSTDTQYF | TGTGCCAGTAGTATAGAGTACCCACTAGCGGGAGCCCCTAGCACAGATACGCAGTATTTT
15 | TRBJ2-3 | TRBV7-3 | NA | TRBD2 | CASSTGLAGTDTQYF | TGTGCCAGCAGCACAGGACTAGCGGGGACAGATACGCAGTATTTT
16 | TRBJ2-2 | TRBV15 | NA | NA | CATSRPEGENTGELFF | TGTGCCACCAGCAGACCCGAAGGGGAGAACACCGGGGAGCTGTTTTTT
15 | TRBJ2-6 | TRBV6-1 | NA | NA | CASTLDLTGANVLTF | TGTGCCAGCACGTTGGACTTAACGGGGGCCAACGTCCTGACTTTC
16 | TRBJ2-5 | TRBV7-2 | NA | TRBD2 | CASSTRLAGDGETQYF | TGTGCCAGCAGCACCAGACTAGCGGGAGATGGGGAGACCCAGTACTTC
19 | TRBJ1-2 | TRBV4-3 | NA | TRBD1 | CASSQDAMGQPSPNYGYTF | TGCGCCAGCAGCCAAGACGCGATGGGACAGCCATCCCCTAACTATGGCTACACCTTC
14 | TRBJ2-7 | TRBV4-2 | NA | NA | CASSPTLGGYGQYF | TGTGCCAGCAGTCCCACTTTGGGAGGTTACGGGCAGTACTTC
16 | TRBJ2-2 | TRBV19 | NA | NA | CASSIGAPPSTGELFF | TGTGCCAGTAGTATAGGGGCTCCCCCGAGCACCGGGGAGCTGTTTTTT
15 | TRBJ2-2 | TRBV29-1 | NA | TRBD1 | CSVRGQGTNTGELFF | TGCAGCGTTAGGGGACAGGGAACGAACACCGGGGAGCTGTTTTTT
17 | TRBJ2-1 | TRBV14 | NA | TRBD2 | CASSPWGGIGGMNEQFF | TGTGCCAGCAGCCCCTGGGGGGGGATTGGAGGGATGAATGAGCAGTTCTTC
17 | TRBJ1-5 | TRBV19 | NA | NA | CASSIMGQGSSNQPQHF | TGTGCCAGTAGTATAATGGGCCAGGGGAGTAGTAATCAGCCCCAGCATTTT
18 | TRBJ2-3 | TRBV4-3 | once | NA | CASSQKPTGTQQGDTQYF | TGCGCCAGCAGCCAAAAACCGACCGGGACCCAACAGGGAGATACGCAGTATTTT
17 | TRBJ2-2 | TRBV7-6 | NA | NA | CASSLPLGGADTGELFF | TGTGCCAGCAGCTTACCCCTGGGGGGGGCGGACACCGGGGAGCTGTTTTTT
14 | TRBJ2-1 | TRBV15 | NA | TRBD2 | CATSTGREPNEQFF | TGTGCCACCAGCACCGGGCGGGAGCCCAATGAGCAGTTCTTC
15 | TRBJ2-7 | TRBV18 | NA | NA | CASSPPAGTPYEQYF | TGTGCCAGCTCACCACCGGCAGGGACACCCTACGAGCAGTACTTC
13 | TRBJ1-2 | TRBV30 | NA | NA | CAWGRDTRYGYTF | TGTGCCTGGGGACGGGACACTCGCTATGGCTACACCTTC
14 | TRBJ2-7 | TRBV11-2 | NA | TRBD1 | CASSLGQGAYEQYF | TGTGCCAGCAGCCTGGGACAGGGGGCCTACGAGCAGTACTTC
13 | TRBJ1-2 | TRBV7-6 | NA | NA | CASSLGQGYGYTF | TGTGCCAGCAGCTTAGGGCAGGGATATGGCTACACCTTC
15 | TRBJ2-5 | TRBV4-3 | NA | TRBD2 | CASSQDRGGSETQYF | TGCGCCAGCAGCCAAGATAGGGGCGGGAGTGAGACCCAGTACTTC
16 | TRBJ2-7 | TRBV4-3 | NA | NA | CASAVRSFPFSYEQYF | TGCGCCAGCGCCGTGAGATCCTTCCCCTTCTCCTACGAGCAGTACTTC
16 | TRBJ2-3 | TRBV11-1 | NA | TRBD2 | CASSFGLAGYTDTQYF | TGTGCCAGCAGCTTCGGACTAGCGGGGTACACAGATACGCAGTATTTT
14 | TRBJ1-1 | TRBV28 | NA | NA | CASSWHGGQIEAFF | TGTGCCAGCAGTTGGCACGGGGGGCAGATTGAAGCTTTCTTT
13 | TRBJ1-5 | TRBV2 | NA | TRBD1 | CASRGDSQQPQHF | TGTGCCAGCAGGGGGGACAGTCAACAGCCCCAGCATTTT
15 | TRBJ1-4 | TRBV19 | NA | TRBD1 | CASRGQGGVGEKLFF | TGTGCCAGTAGGGGACAGGGCGGAGTAGGTGAAAAACTGTTTTTT
13 | TRBJ1-1 | TRBV29-1 | NA | NA | CSVVARLNTEAFF | TGCAGCGTTGTCGCCAGGCTGAACACTGAAGCTTTCTTT
19 | TRBJ2-6 | TRBV7-3 | NA | NA | CASSSLGQGIFSGANVLTF | TGTGCCAGCAGCTCCCTCGGTCAGGGGATTTTTTCTGGGGCCAACGTCCTGACTTTC
14 | TRBJ2-1 | TRBV5-6 | NA | TRBD2 | CASSPGGSSNEQFF | TGTGCCAGCAGCCCGGGGGGGTCCTCCAATGAGCAGTTCTTC
12 | TRBJ2-5 | TRBV29-1 | NA | TRBD1 | CSMTGNEETQYF | TGCAGCATGACAGGGAATGAAGAGACCCAGTACTTC
15 | TRBJ1-5 | TRBV6-5 | NA | TRBD1 | CASRSDRGGNQPQHF | TGTGCCAGCAGATCCGACAGGGGTGGCAATCAGCCCCAGCATTTT
16 | TRBJ2-3 | TRBV11-2 | NA | TRBD1 | CASSSGQGLSTDTQYF | TGTGCCAGCAGCTCCGGACAGGGCTTAAGCACAGATACGCAGTATTTT
16 | TRBJ1-1 | TRBV5-1 | NA | NA | CASSFSTGLMNTEAFF | TGCGCCAGCAGCTTCTCGACAGGCCTCATGAACACTGAAGCTTTCTTT
16 | TRBJ1-1 | TRBV27 | NA | TRBD1 | CASSLLGRGPNTEAFF | TGTGCCAGCAGTTTATTAGGAAGGGGGCCGAACACTGAAGCTTTCTTT
12 | TRBJ2-7 | TRBV5-5 | NA | TRBD2 | CASSWGRGEQYF | TGTGCCAGCAGCTGGGGGAGGGGAGAGCAGTACTTC
18 | TRBJ2-2 | TRBV14 | NA | NA | CASSLLGRGFKNAGELFF | TGTGCCAGCAGCCTACTGGGAAGGGGGTTCAAAAACGCCGGGGAGCTGTTTTTT
17 | TRBJ2-7 | TRBV28 | once | NA | CASSFNPQTANSYEQYF | TGTGCCAGCAGTTTTAACCCCCAAACAGCAAATTCCTACGAGCAGTACTTC
11 | TRBJ2-1 | TRBV5-4 | NA | TRBD2 | CASLWGGEQFF | TGTGCCAGCCTGTGGGGGGGTGAGCAGTTCTTC
14 | TRBJ2-1 | TRBV18 | NA | NA | CASSPLRTENEQFF | TGTGCCAGCTCACCTCTTAGGACAGAAAATGAGCAGTTCTTC
15 | TRBJ1-4 | TRBV5-6 | NA | NA | CASSSPGYTNEKLFF | TGTGCCAGCAGCTCCCCGGGATATACTAATGAAAAACTGTTTTTT
15 | TRBJ2-1 | TRBV29-1 | NA | NA | CSVEVLDSSYNEQFF | TGCAGCGTTGAAGTACTTGACAGCTCCTACAATGAGCAGTTCTTC
14 | TRBJ2-3 | TRBV11-2 | NA | NA | CASRAPGSTDTQYF | TGTGCCAGCCGGGCACCAGGGAGCACAGATACGCAGTATTTT